This TCR beta chain stems from a study of neurological immune-mediated disorders. General study findings and limits: Across subjects, expanded clones had no CDR3 amino acid sequences in common, pointing to private repertoires in all groups. Multiple sclerosis was found to have the least TCR clonal expansion, below healthy controls, and HTLV-1-associated myelopathy the most.

Turning to this clonotype: Its target is not known.

The CDR3 contains 16 residues. The V segment lost 2 bases and the J segment 5 bases; nucleotides outside the gene matches: 2. Looked up from germline, CDR1 is MNHNY and CDR2 is SVGAGI (reference sequence). A 10-nucleotide random UMI tagged transcripts in template-switch 5'RACE cDNA synthesis. Every sequencing run returned over 180 million TCR-beta sequences, which were derived from 15-18 subjects. MiXCR was run by TCRdb on the 5' RACE reads, yielding one entry per CDR3 protein. In the table there are under 90,000 distinct CDR3 sequences, around 9.9% of which are singletons. The genes are TRBV6-6 and TRBJ2-1; 14 nucleotides align to TRBD2. Sequencing used PBMCs. The origin of this receptor is a middle-aged man in good health. CDR3 protein: CASSYRTSGGNNEQFF. In DNA, the CDR3 is TGTGCCAGCAGTTACAGGACTAGCGGGGGGAACAATGAGCAGTTCTTC.